The clone carrying this T cell receptor (beta chain) was observed at least ten times. What it recognizes is unknown. This record comes from a study of T-cell reconstitution after alpha-beta-depleted transplantation in children. Study outcomes and limitations: The authors attributed T-cell counts and diversity one year after transplant mostly to newly produced T cells. After transplant, at about two months, alpha-beta T cells were reportedly derived from several hundred expanded graft clones.

The V gene lost 1 base and the J gene lost 3 bases, with 7 bases spanning the gap. Germline CDR1 and CDR2: DFQATT and SNEGSKA (reference sequence). The CDR3 loop spans 13 amino acids. Unique molecular identifiers were used in preparing the TCRbeta library. TCRdb re-analysed the PCR reads in MiXCR, keeping a single row per CDR3 protein. The sample contains 900,000 or so distinct CDR3 sequences, about 16% of which appear only once. Sequenced here: PBMCs, mostly from graft donor cells, sampled 360 days after TCRalphabeta/CD19-depleted stem cell transplant. The chain employs TRBV20-1 and TRBJ2-1; D call uncertain. The TCR was taken from a male patient younger than 18 who had a stem cell transplant for acute lymphoblastic leukemia, so the T cells may come from the graft donor. CDR3: CSARGGFYNEQFF. The CDR3 DNA follows: TGCAGTGCTAGAGGAGGTTTCTACAATGAGCAGTTCTTC.